These T cell receptor beta chains were read from a single sample in a study of T cells after yellow fever vaccination. A single record per CDR3 protein comes from TCRdb applying MiXCR to the 5' RACE reads. The sample has tens of thousands of distinct CDR3 sequences, roughly 7.5% seen once. The specimen was CD8+ T cells sorted from PBMCs, collected around 15 days after the first yellow fever vaccination. All receptors come from a man between 18 and 35 years old who received the YFV17D yellow fever vaccine. CDR3s include the opening cysteine and the closing phenylalanine or tryptophan. A D gene is named only where the DNA matches it firmly. Clone size is stated in some rows and not others, as once, few, many or a class when expanded.

d_call: NA; j_call: TRBJ1-5; clone_size: many; cdr3_length: 15; v_call: TRBV18; cdr3_nt: TGTGCCAGCTCACCGTCGGGGTTCGGCAATCAGCCCCAGCATTTT; cdr3_aa: CASSPSGFGNQPQHF
d_call: TRBD1; j_call: TRBJ1-1; clone_size: many; cdr3_length: 15; v_call: TRBV6-5; cdr3_nt: TGTGCCAGCAGTTACTCGGGGACAGGGAACACTGAAGCTTTCTTT; cdr3_aa: CASSYSGTGNTEAFF
d_call: NA; j_call: TRBJ1-1; clone_size: many; cdr3_length: 15; v_call: TRBV4-3; cdr3_nt: TGCGCCAGCAGCCAAGAAACAGGAAAGAACACTGAAGCTTTCTTT; cdr3_aa: CASSQETGKNTEAFF
d_call: NA; j_call: TRBJ2-7; clone_size: many; cdr3_length: 15; v_call: TRBV5-1; cdr3_nt: TGCGCCAGCAGCCCCCGTTGGGACGTACCCTACGAGCAGTACTTC; cdr3_aa: CASSPRWDVPYEQYF
d_call: TRBD2; j_call: TRBJ2-1; clone_size: many; cdr3_length: 18; v_call: TRBV29-1; cdr3_nt: TGCAGCGTGAATCCGGGACTAGCGGGGGGGAATTCCTACAATGAGCAGTTCTTC; cdr3_aa: CSVNPGLAGGNSYNEQFF
d_call: NA; j_call: TRBJ2-3; clone_size: many; cdr3_length: 16; v_call: TRBV4-3; cdr3_nt: TGCGCCAGCAGCGAAAACCGGGCGAGGGGCTCAGATACGCAGTATTTT; cdr3_aa: CASSENRARGSDTQYF
d_call: NA; j_call: TRBJ1-6; clone_size: many; cdr3_length: 15; v_call: TRBV27; cdr3_nt: TGTGCCAGCACCCTAAGGTCCGGGTATGATTCACCCCTCCACTTT; cdr3_aa: CASTLRSGYDSPLHF
d_call: TRBD1; j_call: TRBJ2-5; clone_size: many; cdr3_length: 13; v_call: TRBV30; cdr3_nt: TGTGCTGCAGACAGGGGGCAGGGAGAGACCCAGTACTTC; cdr3_aa: CAADRGQGETQYF
d_call: NA; j_call: TRBJ2-7; clone_size: many; cdr3_length: 15; v_call: TRBV19; cdr3_nt: TGTGCCAGTAGTATATTTGGGGGGCACAACTACGAGCAGTACTTC; cdr3_aa: CASSIFGGHNYEQYF
d_call: TRBD2; j_call: TRBJ2-3; clone_size: many; cdr3_length: 17; v_call: TRBV7-2; cdr3_nt: TGTGCCAGCAGCTCCTCTCAGCGGGGGGGTAGCACAGATACGCAGTATTTT; cdr3_aa: CASSSSQRGGSTDTQYF
d_call: NA; j_call: TRBJ2-4; clone_size: few; cdr3_length: 14; v_call: TRBV5-1; cdr3_nt: TGCGCCAGCAGCTTCTCAGGGTTAGAATACATTCAGTACTTC; cdr3_aa: CASSFSGLEYIQYF
d_call: NA; j_call: TRBJ2-7; clone_size: many; cdr3_length: 14; v_call: TRBV7-6; cdr3_nt: TGTGCCAGCAGCTTTCTAGGAGGATCCTACGAGCAGTACTTC; cdr3_aa: CASSFLGGSYEQYF
d_call: NA; j_call: TRBJ2-5; clone_size: many; cdr3_length: 14; v_call: TRBV7-9; cdr3_nt: TGTGCCAGCAGCTTAGACACGCACCAAGAGACCCAGTACTTC; cdr3_aa: CASSLDTHQETQYF
d_call: TRBD2; j_call: TRBJ2-5; clone_size: many; cdr3_length: 16; v_call: TRBV14; cdr3_nt: TGTGCCAGCAGCCCTGGGCAGCGGGGGGCCTGGGAGACCCAGTACTTC; cdr3_aa: CASSPGQRGAWETQYF
d_call: NA; j_call: TRBJ1-5; clone_size: many; cdr3_length: 9; v_call: TRBV6-2/TRBV6-3; cdr3_nt: TGTGCCAGCGGGGAGCCCCAGCATTTT; cdr3_aa: CASGEPQHF
d_call: NA; j_call: TRBJ2-3; clone_size: many; cdr3_length: 17; v_call: TRBV5-1; cdr3_nt: TGCGCCAGCAGACTTAATTGCCCGGGACACTGCACAGATACGCAGTATTTT; cdr3_aa: CASRLNCPGHCTDTQYF
d_call: TRBD2; j_call: TRBJ2-1; clone_size: few; cdr3_length: 19; v_call: TRBV11-1; cdr3_nt: TGTGCCAGCAGCCCGGGACTAGCGGGGGGGACAACCTCCTACAATGAGCAGTTCTTC; cdr3_aa: CASSPGLAGGTTSYNEQFF
d_call: TRBD2; j_call: TRBJ2-1; clone_size: many; cdr3_length: 16; v_call: TRBV7-7; cdr3_nt: TGTGCCAGCAGCCCAAAGCCGGGACTAGCGGGGGGGGAGCAGTTCTTC; cdr3_aa: CASSPKPGLAGGEQFF
d_call: NA; j_call: TRBJ2-5; clone_size: NA; cdr3_length: 14; v_call: TRBV6-1; cdr3_nt: TGTGCCAGCAGCCACCCGGGAGCAGAAGAGACCCAGTACTTC; cdr3_aa: CASSHPGAEETQYF
d_call: NA; j_call: TRBJ2-6; clone_size: NA; cdr3_length: 14; v_call: TRBV4-3; cdr3_nt: TGCGCCAGCAGCCAAGATCCCGGGGCCAACGTCCTGACTTTC; cdr3_aa: CASSQDPGANVLTF
d_call: NA; j_call: TRBJ1-4; clone_size: many; cdr3_length: 13; v_call: TRBV7-9; cdr3_nt: TGTGCCAGCAGTTCCCGGGGGAGTGAAAAACTGTTTTTT; cdr3_aa: CASSSRGSEKLFF
d_call: NA; j_call: TRBJ2-2; clone_size: many; cdr3_length: 15; v_call: TRBV4-1; cdr3_nt: TGCGCCAGCAGCCAAGGCAACGAGAACACCGGGGAGCTGTTTTTT; cdr3_aa: CASSQGNENTGELFF
d_call: TRBD1; j_call: TRBJ1-6; clone_size: NA; cdr3_length: 15; v_call: TRBV7-2; cdr3_nt: TGTGCCAGCAGCTTAGTCTGGGACAGGAGTTCACCCCTCCACTTT; cdr3_aa: CASSLVWDRSSPLHF
d_call: TRBD2; j_call: TRBJ2-7; clone_size: many; cdr3_length: 17; v_call: TRBV7-9; cdr3_nt: TGTGCCAGCAGCTCACCACTAGCGGGGGGGAAGATCTACGAGCAGTACTTC; cdr3_aa: CASSSPLAGGKIYEQYF
d_call: NA; j_call: TRBJ2-1; clone_size: many; cdr3_length: 13; v_call: TRBV7-9; cdr3_nt: TGTGCCAGCAGCCTAGGGAGGAACAATGAGCAGTTCTTC; cdr3_aa: CASSLGRNNEQFF
d_call: TRBD1; j_call: TRBJ1-6; clone_size: many; cdr3_length: 16; v_call: TRBV7-2; cdr3_nt: TGTGCCAGCAGCCAGAATTTACAGGGGAAGGGCTCACCCCTCCACTTT; cdr3_aa: CASSQNLQGKGSPLHF
d_call: TRBD1; j_call: TRBJ2-7; clone_size: many; cdr3_length: 13; v_call: TRBV20-1; cdr3_nt: TGCAGCCCTCGGGACAGGAGATCCTACGAGCAGTACTTC; cdr3_aa: CSPRDRRSYEQYF
d_call: NA; j_call: TRBJ2-1; clone_size: many; cdr3_length: 16; v_call: TRBV14; cdr3_nt: TGTGCCAGCAGCCCGCGGACTATGGCGAGTGGGGATGAGCAGTTCTTC; cdr3_aa: CASSPRTMASGDEQFF
d_call: NA; j_call: TRBJ2-5; clone_size: NA; cdr3_length: 15; v_call: TRBV5-4; cdr3_nt: TGTGCCAGCAGCCTACAGGGACTAACGCAAGAGACCCAGTACTTC; cdr3_aa: CASSLQGLTQETQYF
d_call: TRBD1; j_call: TRBJ1-2; clone_size: many; cdr3_length: 14; v_call: TRBV4-1; cdr3_nt: TGCGCCAGCAGTCCAGACAGGGTTTTACACGGCTACACCTTC; cdr3_aa: CASSPDRVLHGYTF
d_call: NA; j_call: TRBJ1-6; clone_size: many; cdr3_length: 14; v_call: TRBV12-3/TRBV12-4; cdr3_nt: TGTGCCAGCAGTTTAGCGGGTGAAAATTCACCCCTCCACTTT; cdr3_aa: CASSLAGENSPLHF
d_call: NA; j_call: TRBJ2-3; clone_size: few; cdr3_length: 14; v_call: TRBV6-1; cdr3_nt: TGTGCCAGTAGTGGGGGGGGCGGCACAGATACGCAGTATTTT; cdr3_aa: CASSGGGGTDTQYF
d_call: NA; j_call: TRBJ1-1; clone_size: many; cdr3_length: 13; v_call: TRBV10-2; cdr3_nt: TGCGCCAGCAGTGGACAGCCGAACACTGAAGCTTTCTTT; cdr3_aa: CASSGQPNTEAFF
d_call: NA; j_call: TRBJ2-7; clone_size: few; cdr3_length: 13; v_call: TRBV5-4; cdr3_nt: TGTGCCAGCAGCTGGGGGGGGGGCCGCGAGCAGTACTTC; cdr3_aa: CASSWGGGREQYF
d_call: TRBD1; j_call: TRBJ2-3; clone_size: NA; cdr3_length: 15; v_call: TRBV6-6; cdr3_nt: TGTGCCAGCAGTTACACAGACAGGGGGGCAGATACGCAGTATTTT; cdr3_aa: CASSYTDRGADTQYF
d_call: TRBD2; j_call: TRBJ2-7; clone_size: medium-sized; cdr3_length: 14; v_call: TRBV12-3/TRBV12-4; cdr3_nt: TGTGCCAGCAGTTTTGGCGGGGGGGCCGGTGAGCAGTACTTC; cdr3_aa: CASSFGGGAGEQYF
d_call: NA; j_call: TRBJ1-5; clone_size: many; cdr3_length: 15; v_call: TRBV15; cdr3_nt: TGTGCCACCAGCAGAGATTTGCAGGTCAATCAGCCCCAGCATTTT; cdr3_aa: CATSRDLQVNQPQHF
d_call: TRBD1; j_call: TRBJ1-1; clone_size: few; cdr3_length: 14; v_call: TRBV19; cdr3_nt: TGTGCCAGTATCCTTACAGGGGGGTACACTGAAGCTTTCTTT; cdr3_aa: CASILTGGYTEAFF
d_call: NA; j_call: TRBJ2-7; clone_size: many; cdr3_length: 12; v_call: TRBV5-1; cdr3_nt: TGCGCCAGCAGCTTGCTCGGCCCAGAGCAGTACTTC; cdr3_aa: CASSLLGPEQYF
d_call: NA; j_call: TRBJ1-1; clone_size: NA; cdr3_length: 15; v_call: TRBV15; cdr3_nt: TGTGCCACCAGCAACACAGGGTTGGGGTACACTGAAGCTTTCTTT; cdr3_aa: CATSNTGLGYTEAFF